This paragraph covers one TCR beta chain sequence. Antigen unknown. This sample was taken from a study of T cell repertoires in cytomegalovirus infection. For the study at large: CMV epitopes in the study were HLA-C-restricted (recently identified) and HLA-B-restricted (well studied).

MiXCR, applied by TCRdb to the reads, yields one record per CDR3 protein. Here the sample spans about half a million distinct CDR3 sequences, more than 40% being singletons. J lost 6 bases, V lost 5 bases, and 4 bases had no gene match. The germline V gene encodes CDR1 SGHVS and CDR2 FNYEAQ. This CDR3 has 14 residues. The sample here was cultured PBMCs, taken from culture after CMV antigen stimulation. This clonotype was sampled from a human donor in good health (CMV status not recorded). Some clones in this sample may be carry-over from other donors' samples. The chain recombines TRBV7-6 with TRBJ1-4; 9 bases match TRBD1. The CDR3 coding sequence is TGTGCCAGCAGCCAGGGACAGGGTGATGAAAAACTGTTTTTT. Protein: CASSQGQGDEKLFF.